The count of the clone carrying this T cell receptor (beta chain) is one. The antigen is unknown. The sample originates from a study of cytotoxic CD8 clonotypes in ibrutinib-treated CLL. Study details: Enrolment comprised 11 relapsed/refractory and about 16 treatment-naive patients; approximately 18 were IGHV unmutated. Partial responders around 24, complete 2; around twelve progressed and about 15 stayed in remission by median roughly 73 months.

Assay: immunoSEQ multiplex PCR; the TCRdb copy retains only in-frame clones and omits some. The sample has approximately 50,000 clones; 60% to 80% are singletons. Germline V gene data show CDR1 as MNHEY and CDR2 as SMNVEV (reference sequence). This CDR3 spans 17 amino acids. V dropped 6 bases and J dropped 1 base, with 21 bases sitting between them. The study's findings and limits: In comparison with age-matched healthy donors, baseline clonality was higher and tracked circulating CD8+ T-cell counts.

This chain connects TRBV27 to TRBJ1-2; D gene uncertain. This specimen consisted of PBMCs, obtained after 12 months of ibrutinib treatment. The receptor's source is a human donor with chronic lymphocytic leukemia. The CDR3 spells CASSAPRNSIYNYGYTF. Here the CDR3 DNA reads TGTGCCAGCAGCGCCCCAAGGAACAGCATTTATAACTATGGCTACACCTTC.